This T cell receptor (beta chain) was found in a study of cytomegalovirus exposure and HLA in healthy donors. Study conclusions and caveats: There were 150 or so TCR beta chains listed as cytomegalovirus-associated. Per a later analysis, under 20,000 TCR beta sequences showed association with HLA alleles at 0.05 false discovery rate.

A word on this clone: Antigen specificity is unknown.

Primers included in the PCR were 60 Vbeta and 13 Jbeta primers. The protocol was immunoSEQ multiplex PCR, while the TCRdb copy is restricted to in-frame clones and leaves out a portion. With 200,000 or so clones in the sample, the ten largest clones hold 1.1%. The CDR3 loop spans 17 amino acids. Trimming shortened V by 5 bases and J by 1 base, and 16 bases separated the two germline ends. Germline V gene sequence: CDR1 SGHTS, CDR2 YDEGEE. The sequence derives from a girl aged 2 to 9 in good health and CMV-seropositive. The sample comprised PBMCs. The rearrangement joins TRBV5-8 to TRBJ2-6, with a possible D match to TRBD2 (6 bases). CDR3 sequence reads: CASSGQGTRSGANVLTF. The DNA for the CDR3 is TGTGCCAGCAGTGGACAAGGGACTCGGTCTGGGGCCAACGTCCTGACTTTC.